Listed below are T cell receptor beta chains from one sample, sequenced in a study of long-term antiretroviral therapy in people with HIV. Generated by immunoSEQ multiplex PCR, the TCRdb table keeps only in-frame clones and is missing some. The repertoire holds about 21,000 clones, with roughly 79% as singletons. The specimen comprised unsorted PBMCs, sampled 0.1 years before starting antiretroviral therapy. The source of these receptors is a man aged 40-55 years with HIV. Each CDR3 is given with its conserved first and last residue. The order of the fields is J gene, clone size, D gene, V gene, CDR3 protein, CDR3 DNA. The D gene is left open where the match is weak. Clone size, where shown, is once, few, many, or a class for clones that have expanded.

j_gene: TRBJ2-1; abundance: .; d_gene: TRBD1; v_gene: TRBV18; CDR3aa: CASSPFFGTGNNEQFF; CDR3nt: TGTGCCAGCTCACCATTTTTCGGGACAGGAAACAATGAGCAGTTCTTC
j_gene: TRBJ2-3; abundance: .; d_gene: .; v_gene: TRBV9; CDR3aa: CASSVGPGRGTDTQYF; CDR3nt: TGTGCCAGCAGCGTAGGTCCGGGTCGTGGCACAGATACGCAGTATTTT
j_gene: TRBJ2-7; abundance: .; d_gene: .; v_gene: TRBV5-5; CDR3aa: CASSSGTLYEQYF; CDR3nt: TGTGCCAGCAGCTCCGGGACACTATACGAGCAGTACTTC
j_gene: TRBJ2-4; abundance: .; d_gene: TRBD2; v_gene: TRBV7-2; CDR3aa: CASSLGLAGNIQYF; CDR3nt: TGTGCCAGCAGCTTGGGACTAGCGGGAAACATTCAGTACTTC
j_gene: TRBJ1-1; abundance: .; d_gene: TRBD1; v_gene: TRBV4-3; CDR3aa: CASSHHGGQVNTEAFF; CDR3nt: TGCGCCAGCAGCCACCACGGGGGACAGGTGAACACTGAAGCTTTCTTT
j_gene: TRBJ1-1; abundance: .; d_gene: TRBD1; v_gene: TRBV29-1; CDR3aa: CSVDNRGEAFF; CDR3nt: TGCAGCGTGGATAACAGGGGTGAAGCTTTCTTT
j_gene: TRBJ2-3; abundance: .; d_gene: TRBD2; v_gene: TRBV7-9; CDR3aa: CASSLKRGGASDTQYF; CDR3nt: TGTGCCAGCAGCTTAAAACGCGGGGGGGCCTCAGATACGCAGTATTTT
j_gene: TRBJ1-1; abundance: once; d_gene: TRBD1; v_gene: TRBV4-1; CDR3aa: CASSPQGANTEAFF; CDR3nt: TGCGCCAGCAGCCCGCAGGGGGCGAACACTGAAGCTTTCTTT
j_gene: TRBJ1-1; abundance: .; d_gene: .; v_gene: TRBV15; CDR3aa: CATSREVGMNTEAFF; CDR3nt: TGTGCCACCAGCAGGGAAGTAGGTATGAACACTGAAGCTTTCTTT
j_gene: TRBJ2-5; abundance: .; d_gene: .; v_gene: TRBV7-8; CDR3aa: CASSEHSGNGQETQYF; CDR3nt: TGTGCCAGCAGCGAGCATTCCGGGAACGGTCAAGAGACCCAGTACTTC
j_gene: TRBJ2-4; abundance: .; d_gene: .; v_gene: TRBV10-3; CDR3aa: CAIIPYAGIAKNIQYF; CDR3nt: TGTGCCATCATCCCCTACGCAGGGATAGCCAAAAACATTCAGTACTTC
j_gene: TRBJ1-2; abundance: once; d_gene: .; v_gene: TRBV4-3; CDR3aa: CASSPWSGDGYGYTF; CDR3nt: TGCGCCAGCAGCCCTTGGTCAGGGGACGGCTATGGCTACACCTTC
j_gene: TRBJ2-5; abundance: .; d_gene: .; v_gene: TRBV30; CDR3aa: CASGQGRNSGVRTQYF; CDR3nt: TGTGCCTCCGGACAGGGGAGAAATAGCGGGGTCCGGACCCAGTACTTC
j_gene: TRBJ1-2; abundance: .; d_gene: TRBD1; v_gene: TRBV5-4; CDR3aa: CASSLALGDSYGYTF; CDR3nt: TGTGCCAGCAGCTTGGCCTTGGGGGACAGCTATGGCTACACCTTC